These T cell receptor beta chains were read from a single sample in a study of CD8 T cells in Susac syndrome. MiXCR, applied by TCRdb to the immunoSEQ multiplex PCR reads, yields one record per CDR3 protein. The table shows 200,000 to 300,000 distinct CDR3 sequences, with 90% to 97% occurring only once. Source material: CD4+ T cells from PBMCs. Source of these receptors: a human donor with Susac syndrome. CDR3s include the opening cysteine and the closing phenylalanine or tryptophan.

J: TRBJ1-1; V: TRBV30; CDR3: CAWSPGNTEAFF
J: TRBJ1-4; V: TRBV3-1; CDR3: CASRPSTGGREKLFF
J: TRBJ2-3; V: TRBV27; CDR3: CASKQLVRADTQYF
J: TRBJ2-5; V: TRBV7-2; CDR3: CASSAQRETQYF
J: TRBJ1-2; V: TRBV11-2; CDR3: CASSFTPTDGYTF
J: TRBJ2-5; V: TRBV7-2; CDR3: CASSPRVQETQYF
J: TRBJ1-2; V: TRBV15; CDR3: CATSRIPGPNYGYTF
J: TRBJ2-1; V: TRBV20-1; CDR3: CSARAPSGANEQFF
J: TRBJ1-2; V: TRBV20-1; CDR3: CSARGGGRSYGYTF
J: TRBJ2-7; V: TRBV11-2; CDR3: CASATGGHEQYF
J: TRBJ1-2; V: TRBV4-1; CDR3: CASSHTINMIRGIYGYTF